Listed below are T cell receptor beta chains from one sample, sequenced in a study of cytomegalovirus exposure and HLA in healthy donors. Clones were read by immunoSEQ multiplex PCR, and TCRdb kept only the in-frame ones, dropping some. The sample yields approximately 120,000 clones, 17% seen once. Sequences were obtained from PBMCs. Receptors were obtained from a female donor in good health and CMV-seropositive. Each CDR3 is given with its conserved first and last residue. Each record gives: CDR3 protein, CDR3 DNA, clone size, CDR3 length, V gene, D gene, J gene. A D gene is named only where the DNA matches it firmly. Size is stated for part of the rows, as once, few or many counts, or as a class when the clone is expanded.

CASSQDGQGVGKLFF TGTGCCAGCAGCCAAGATGGACAGGGGGTTGGGAAACTGTTTTTT . 15 TRBV4-2 TRBD1 TRBJ1-4
CASSGSTGGGTEAFF TGTGCCAGCAGCGGATCAACAGGGGGAGGCACTGAAGCTTTCTTT few 15 TRBV6-5 TRBD1 TRBJ1-1
CASSMGQGREAFF TGCGCCAGCAGCATGGGACAGGGGCGTGAAGCTTTCTTT . 13 TRBV5-1 TRBD1 TRBJ1-1
CASSLRHYLTGAPSNQPQHF TGTGCCAGCAGTTTACGCCACTACCTAACAGGGGCCCCTAGCAATCAGCCCCAGCATTTT . 20 TRBV28 TRBD1 TRBJ1-5
CASSLDRAGYNEQFF TGTGCCAGCAGTTTGGACAGGGCAGGCTACAATGAGCAGTTCTTC . 15 TRBV27 TRBD1 TRBJ2-1
CASSPLAGGKGDTQYF TGCGCCAGCAGCCCGCTAGCGGGAGGAAAGGGAGATACGCAGTATTTT few 16 TRBV5-1 TRBD2 TRBJ2-3
CASRTSGPSGSYEQYF TGTGCCAGCAGGACTAGCGGTCCCTCAGGCTCCTACGAGCAGTACTTC . 16 TRBV6-6 TRBD2 TRBJ2-7
CAGSSGANVLTF TGTGCTGGGAGCTCTGGGGCCAACGTCCTGACTTTC . 12 TRBV10-3 . TRBJ2-6
CASSLGTSGLNYEQYF TGTGCCAGCAGCTTAGGGACTAGCGGACTAAATTACGAGCAGTACTTC few 16 TRBV7-2 TRBD2 TRBJ2-7
CASSPLLVGTQYF TGTGCCAGCAGTCCACTTTTAGTCGGTACGCAGTATTTT few 13 TRBV27 . TRBJ2-3
CSVSWGDDTEAFF TGCAGCGTCAGTTGGGGGGACGACACTGAAGCTTTCTTT . 13 TRBV29-1 . TRBJ1-1
CASEQGFGTEAFF TGTGCCAGCGAACAGGGGTTTGGCACTGAAGCTTTCTTT . 13 TRBV18 TRBD1 TRBJ1-1
CAISDVMRNTEAFF TGTGCCATCAGTGACGTAATGAGAAACACTGAAGCTTTCTTT few 14 TRBV10-3 . TRBJ1-1
CASSFLGGTGELFF TGTGCCAGCAGTTTCTTGGGAGGGACCGGGGAGCTGTTTTTT . 14 TRBV27 TRBD2 TRBJ2-2
CASSLGQYYGYTF TGTGCCAGCAGCTTAGGACAGTACTATGGCTACACCTTC . 13 TRBV7-2 . TRBJ1-2
CASSYTAVAPYAFF TGTGCCAGCAGTTACACCGCCGTGGCTCCGTATGCGTTTTTT . 14 TRBV6-6 . TRBJ1-4
CASSIPLAGANTGELFF TGTGCCAGTAGTATTCCCCTTGCGGGGGCGAACACCGGGGAGCTGTTTTTT once 17 TRBV19 TRBD2 TRBJ2-2
CASRRWTARSYEQYF TGCGCCAGCAGACGTTGGACAGCTAGGTCCTACGAGCAGTACTTC few 15 TRBV10-2 . TRBJ2-7
CASSLERTANFYEQYF TGCGCCAGCAGCTTGGAGAGGACAGCAAACTTCTACGAGCAGTACTTC few 16 TRBV5-1 . TRBJ2-7
CASSIGRTDNEKLFF TGCGCCAGCAGCATCGGGAGAACGGATAATGAAAAACTGTTTTTT few 15 TRBV5-1 . TRBJ1-4
CASSLVLAGTDTQYF TGCGCCAGCAGCTTGGTATTAGCGGGAACAGATACGCAGTATTTT . 15 TRBV5-1 TRBD2 TRBJ2-3
CASSSIQRGGRNTGELFF TGTGCCAGCAGCTCCATCCAAAGGGGCGGGAGGAACACCGGGGAGCTGTTTTTT few 18 TRBV7-9 TRBD2 TRBJ2-2
CASSFGQGTVAFTEAFF TGCGCCAGCAGCTTTGGGCAGGGAACCGTCGCCTTCACTGAAGCTTTCTTT . 17 TRBV5-1 . TRBJ1-1
CASSLGAGQANEQFF TGCGCCAGCAGCTTGGGGGCAGGGCAGGCCAATGAGCAGTTCTTC few 15 TRBV5-1 . TRBJ2-1
CASSQGGYEQYF TGTGCCAGCAGCCAAGGCGGGTACGAGCAGTACTTC . 12 TRBV4-2 . TRBJ2-7
CASRDQAGQETQYF TGTGCCAGCAGGGACCAGGCGGGCCAAGAGACCCAGTACTTC . 14 TRBV2 . TRBJ2-5
CASRENRDGTGGAFF TGTGCCAGCAGGGAAAACCGCGACGGGACAGGGGGAGCTTTCTTT . 15 TRBV2 TRBD1 TRBJ1-1
CASSRDRGIEAFF TGTGCCAGCAGTCGGGACAGGGGCATTGAAGCTTTCTTT . 13 TRBV2 TRBD1 TRBJ1-1
CASSSNRGQGVYGYTF TGTGCCAGCAGTTCCAACCGGGGACAGGGGGTTTATGGCTACACCTTC . 16 TRBV6-6 TRBD1 TRBJ1-2
CASSIHRDSGRSLSYNEQFF TGTGCCAGCAGCATCCACAGGGATAGCGGGAGATCCTTATCCTACAATGAGCAGTTCTTC . 20 TRBV21-1 . TRBJ2-1
CASSGGGGSYEQYF TGTGCCAGCAGTGGCGGGGGGGGTTCCTACGAGCAGTACTTC . 14 TRBV6-6 TRBD2 TRBJ2-7
CASSSYLGQGTYSNQPQHF TGTGCCAGCAGTTCCTACTTAGGACAGGGGACGTATAGCAATCAGCCCCAGCATTTT few 19 TRBV28 TRBD1 TRBJ1-5
CASSLQRWGPLNEQFF TGCGCCAGCAGCTTACAAAGGTGGGGGCCACTTAATGAGCAGTTCTTC . 16 TRBV5-1 . TRBJ2-1
CASSLQGADYGYTF TGTGCCAGCAGCTTACAGGGGGCGGACTATGGCTACACCTTC . 14 TRBV5-4 TRBD1 TRBJ1-2
CASSRQTGQPQHF TGTGCCAGCAGCCGTCAGACGGGACAGCCCCAGCATTTT few 13 TRBV11-2 . TRBJ1-5
CASSLVENTIYF TGTGCCAGCAGCTTAGTGGAGAACACCATATATTTT . 12 TRBV7-8 . TRBJ1-3
CASSQQGQGVQPQHF TGTGCCAGCAGCCAACAAGGACAGGGGGTCCAGCCCCAGCATTTT . 15 TRBV4-2 TRBD1 TRBJ1-5
CSVSGGFGGELFF TGCAGCGTTAGTGGAGGGTTCGGCGGGGAGCTGTTTTTT few 13 TRBV29-1 . TRBJ2-2
CASSRDWTKTYEQYF TGTGCCAGCAGCCGTGACTGGACAAAAACCTACGAGCAGTACTTC few 15 TRBV7-2 . TRBJ2-7
CASSGTGAPDTQYF TGTGCCAGCAGTGGAACAGGGGCTCCAGATACGCAGTATTTT . 14 TRBV2 TRBD1 TRBJ2-3
CASSGGGLWPQHF TGTGCCAGCTCCGGCGGGGGACTTTGGCCCCAGCATTTT many 13 TRBV18 . TRBJ1-5
CASSLPSGLEQYF TGCGCCAGCAGCTTGCCTAGCGGACTCGAGCAGTACTTC few 13 TRBV5-1 TRBD2 TRBJ2-7
CASSKRGGRSSYNEQFF TGTGCCAGTAGTAAAAGAGGGGGTCGAAGCTCCTACAATGAGCAGTTCTTC few 17 TRBV19 . TRBJ2-1
CSVGFAGRDQPQHF TGCAGCGTCGGTTTTGCGGGTAGGGATCAGCCCCAGCATTTT few 14 TRBV29-1 . TRBJ1-5
CATKGQGDSGNTIYF TGTGCCACCAAAGGACAGGGGGACTCTGGAAACACCATATATTTT . 15 TRBV10-3 TRBD1 TRBJ1-3
CASSPRANQETQYF TGTGCCAGCAGCCCCCGTGCTAACCAAGAGACCCAGTACTTC few 14 TRBV11-2 . TRBJ2-5
CASSSNYIGGPLHF TGTGCCAGCAGTTCCAACTACATAGGAGGACCCCTCCACTTT few 14 TRBV27 . TRBJ1-6
CASRGSGNTDTQYF TGTGCCAGCAGAGGGTCCGGGAACACAGATACGCAGTATTTT . 14 TRBV2 . TRBJ2-3
CASSSASGTSYEQYF TGTGCCAGCAGTTCGGCTAGCGGGACCTCCTACGAGCAGTACTTC few 15 TRBV28 TRBD2 TRBJ2-7
CASSLTGDTHTGELFF TGCGCCAGCAGCTTGACGGGGGATACCCACACCGGGGAGCTGTTTTTT . 16 TRBV5-1 . TRBJ2-2
CAWAGSGANVLTF TGTGCCTGGGCGGGGTCCGGGGCCAACGTCCTGACTTTC few 13 TRBV30 . TRBJ2-6
CAWSIAGGRNEQFF TGTGCCTGGTCAATAGCGGGAGGGAGGAATGAGCAGTTCTTC . 14 TRBV30 TRBD2 TRBJ2-1
CASRRGGMGNQPQHF TGTGCCAGCCGCCGAGGGGGAATGGGCAATCAGCCCCAGCATTTT . 15 TRBV6-5 . TRBJ1-5